The following is a T cell receptor beta chain sequence with its context. This clone is a singleton in its sample. Which antigen it targets is not known. Base qualities were left out, and no much larger clone turns up one base away. These data originate in a study of shared T cell receptors in the human thymus (dated by TCRdb to 2020 to 2022). At the level of the whole study: The study investigated the way shared, self-reactive T-cell receptor alpha chains are produced in the human thymus.

The junction shows trimming of 2 bases on V and 8 bases on J, and the gene matches do not reach 16 bases of it. CDR3 length: 18 amino acids, cysteine to phenylalanine. The read is trimmed to its CDR3 DNA, 54 bases read in frame from base 1. The germline V gene (reference sequence) supplies CDR1 LNHDA and CDR2 SQIVND. The library was generated by the immunoSEQ multiplex PCR assay. The table comes from immuneACCESS by way of TCRdb, which keeps in-frame sequences with V and J called. Part of the clones is missing from these tables; in studies checked, under half for an unresolved V gene and the rest for unknown reasons. The sample table contains roughly 500,000 clones; only one count was recorded for approximately 80% of them. Of the sample, more than 0.01% falls within the top ten clones. These sequences were also reported in another study, on human thymus T cells. The second study's paper adds: The donors were immunologically healthy infants in Finland who had open corrective cardiac surgery for congenital heart defects. The thymus tissue came from surgical resects taken out during corrective cardiac surgery. Both the thymic and the peripheral blood repertoires appeared to show biased V and J gene segment usage. According to the related research, thymic TCR repertoires were highly overlapping among unrelated individuals. The study characterized TCR alpha and beta repertoires from about 8 infant thymus samples and four related peripheral blood samples. Donor ages ranging from about 6 to 244 days were recorded, and more than 5 male and a couple of female infants were included in the cohort. Thymocytes were freed from the tissue by mechanical means and kept at -70 degrees C as pellets of roughly 9-34 million cells. A QIAsymphony instrument was used to extract genomic DNA from the frozen cell pellets. The immunoSEQ multiplex PCR assay was used to amplify the TCRB and TCRAD loci from a standardized amount of quality-controlled genomic DNA. The V(D)J region was spanned by amplicons of a length sufficient to cover the CDR3 and to identify V and J genes. Amplicon sequencing was performed on an Illumina platform through the commercial immunoSEQ service. Primer bias and sequencing errors were corrected using previously described methods, and TCRAD and TCRB definitions followed the IMGT database. immunoSEQ Analyzer 3.0 and VDJTools were used for repertoire analysis, which covered basic statistics, V/J segment usage, diversity estimates, rarefaction and pairwise overlap. Diversity was estimated using the Chao1, ChaoE, Efron-Thisted, Shannon and inverse Simpson indices, and was also estimated on datasets down-sampled to the size of the smallest sample. Repertoire overlap was assessed by strict matching of CDR3 nucleotide sequence, V gene and J gene, and clustering was done by Jaccard-based multidimensional scaling. On average, thymus samples yielded 650,000 to 1,000,000 unique TCRB clonotypes, whereas blood samples yielded approximately 90,000.

The receptor comes from a boy under two years old with a congenital heart defect. Donor details come from another sample of the same person, matched by shared clones. The specimen was thymocytes. This receptor chain uses TRBV19 and TRBJ2-1; TRBD2 agrees with 9 junctional bases. The CDR3 protein is CASSIRGAGGAFGDEQFF. The DNA sequence is given as TGTGCCAGTAGTATAAGGGGAGCGGGAGGTGCCTTTGGGGATGAGCAGTTCTTC.